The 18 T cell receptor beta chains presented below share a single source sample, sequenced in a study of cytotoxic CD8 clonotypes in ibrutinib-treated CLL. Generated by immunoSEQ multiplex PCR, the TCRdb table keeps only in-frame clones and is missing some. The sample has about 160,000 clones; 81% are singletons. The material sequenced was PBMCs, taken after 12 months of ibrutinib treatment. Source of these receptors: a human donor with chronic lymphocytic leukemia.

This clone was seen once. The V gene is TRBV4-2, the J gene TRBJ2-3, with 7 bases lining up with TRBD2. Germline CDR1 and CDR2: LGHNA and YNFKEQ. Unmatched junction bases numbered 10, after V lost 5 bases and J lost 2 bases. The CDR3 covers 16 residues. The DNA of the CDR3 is TGTGCCAGCAGCGTCGTGGGGGAGGGAACCACAGATACGCAGTATTTT. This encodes CASSVVGEGTTDTQYF.

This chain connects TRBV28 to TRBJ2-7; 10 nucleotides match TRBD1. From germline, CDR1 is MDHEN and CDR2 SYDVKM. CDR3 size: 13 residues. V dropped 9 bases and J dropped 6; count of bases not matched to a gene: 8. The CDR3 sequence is CASLRDRGAEQYF. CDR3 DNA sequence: TGTGCCAGTCTACGGGACAGGGGCGCCGAGCAGTACTTC.

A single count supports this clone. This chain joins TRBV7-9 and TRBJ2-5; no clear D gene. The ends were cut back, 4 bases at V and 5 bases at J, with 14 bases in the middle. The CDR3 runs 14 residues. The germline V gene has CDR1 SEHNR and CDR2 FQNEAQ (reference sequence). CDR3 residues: CASSSWTLMETQYF. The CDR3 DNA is TGTGCCAGCAGCTCATGGACCCTGATGGAGACCCAGTACTTC.

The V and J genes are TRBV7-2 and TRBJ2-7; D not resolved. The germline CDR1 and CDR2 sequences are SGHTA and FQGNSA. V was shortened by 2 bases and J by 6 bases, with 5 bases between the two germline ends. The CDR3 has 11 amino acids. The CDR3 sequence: CASSLLPEQYF. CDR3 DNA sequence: TGTGCCAGCAGCTTACTCCCCGAGCAGTACTTC. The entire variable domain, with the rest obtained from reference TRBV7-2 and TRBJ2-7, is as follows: GAGVSQSPSNKVTEKGKDVELRCDPISGHTALYWYRQSLGQGLEFLIYFQGNSAPDKSGLPSDRFSAERTGGSVSTLTIQRTQQEDSAVYLCASSLLPEQYFGPGTRLTVT.

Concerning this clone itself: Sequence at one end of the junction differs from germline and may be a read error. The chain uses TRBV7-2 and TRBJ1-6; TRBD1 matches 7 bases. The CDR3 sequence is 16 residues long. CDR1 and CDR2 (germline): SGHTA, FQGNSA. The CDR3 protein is CASSPEGAAYNSPLHF. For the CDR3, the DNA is TGCGCCAGCAGCCCTGAGGGGGCAGCCTATAATTCACCCCTCCACTTT.

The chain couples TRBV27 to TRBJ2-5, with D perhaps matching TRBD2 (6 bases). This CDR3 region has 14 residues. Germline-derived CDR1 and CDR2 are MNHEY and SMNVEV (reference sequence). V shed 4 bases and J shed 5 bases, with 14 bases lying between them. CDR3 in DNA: TGTGCCAGCAGTTGGGGGGTCGAGGGGGAGACCCAGTACTTC. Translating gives CASSWGVEGETQYF.

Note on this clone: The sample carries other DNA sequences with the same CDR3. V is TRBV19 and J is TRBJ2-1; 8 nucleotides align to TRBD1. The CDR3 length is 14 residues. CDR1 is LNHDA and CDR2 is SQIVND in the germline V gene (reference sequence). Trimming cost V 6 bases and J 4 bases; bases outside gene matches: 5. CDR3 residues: CASRETGVYNEQFF. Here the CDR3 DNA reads TGTGCCAGTAGGGAGACAGGGGTATACAATGAGCAGTTCTTC. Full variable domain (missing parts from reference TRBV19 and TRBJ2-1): DGGITQSPKYLFRKEGQNVTLSCEQNLNHDAMYWYRQDPGQGLRLIYYSQIVNDFQKGDIAEGYSVSREKKESFPLTVTSAQKNPTAFYLCASRETGVYNEQFFGPGTRLTVL.

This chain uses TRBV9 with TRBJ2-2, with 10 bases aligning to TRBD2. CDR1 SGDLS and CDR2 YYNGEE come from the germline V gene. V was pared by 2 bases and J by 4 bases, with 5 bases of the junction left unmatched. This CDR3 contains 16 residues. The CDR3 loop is CASSVSGGPITGELFF. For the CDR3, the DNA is TGTGCCAGCAGCGTTAGCGGGGGGCCTATCACCGGGGAGCTGTTTTTT.

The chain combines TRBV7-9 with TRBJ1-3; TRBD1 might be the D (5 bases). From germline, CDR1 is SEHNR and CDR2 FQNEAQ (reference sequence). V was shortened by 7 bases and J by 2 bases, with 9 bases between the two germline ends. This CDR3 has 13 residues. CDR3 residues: CASKAGPGNTIYF. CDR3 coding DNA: TGTGCCAGCAAGGCAGGGCCTGGAAACACCATATATTTT.

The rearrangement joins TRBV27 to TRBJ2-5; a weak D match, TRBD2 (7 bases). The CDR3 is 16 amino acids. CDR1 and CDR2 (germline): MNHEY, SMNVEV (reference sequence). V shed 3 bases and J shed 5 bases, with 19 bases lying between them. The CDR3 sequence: CASSFGRGGGQETQYF. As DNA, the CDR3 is TGTGCCAGCAGTTTTGGGAGGGGGGGAGGTCAGGAGACCCAGTACTTC.

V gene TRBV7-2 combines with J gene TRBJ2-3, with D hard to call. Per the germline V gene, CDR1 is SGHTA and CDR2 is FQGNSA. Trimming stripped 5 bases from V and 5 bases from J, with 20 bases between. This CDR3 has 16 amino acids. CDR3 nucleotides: TGTGCCAGCAGCCATCCGACTGACGTCCGGCGAGATACGCAGTATTTT. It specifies CASSHPTDVRRDTQYF. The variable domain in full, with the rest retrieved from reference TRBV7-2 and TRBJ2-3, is GAGVSQSPSNKVTEKGKDVELRCDPISGHTALYWYRQSLGQGLEFLIYFQGNSAPDKSGLPSDRFSAERTGGSVSTLTIQRTQQEDSAVYLCASSHPTDVRRDTQYFGPGTRLTVL.

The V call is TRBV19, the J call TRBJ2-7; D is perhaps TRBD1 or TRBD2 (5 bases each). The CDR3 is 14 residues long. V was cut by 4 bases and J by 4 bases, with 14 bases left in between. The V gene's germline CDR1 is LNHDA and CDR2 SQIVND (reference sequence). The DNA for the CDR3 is TGTGCCAGTAGTACATTCAGGGACCGGTACGAGCAGTACTTC. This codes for CASSTFRDRYEQYF.

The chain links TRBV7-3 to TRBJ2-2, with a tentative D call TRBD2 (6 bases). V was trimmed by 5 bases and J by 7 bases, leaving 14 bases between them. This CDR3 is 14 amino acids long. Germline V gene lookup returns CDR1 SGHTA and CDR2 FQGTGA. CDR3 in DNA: TGTGCCAGCAGCCCCCCGGGGGAGGTCGGGGAGCTGTTTTTT. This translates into CASSPPGEVGELFF.

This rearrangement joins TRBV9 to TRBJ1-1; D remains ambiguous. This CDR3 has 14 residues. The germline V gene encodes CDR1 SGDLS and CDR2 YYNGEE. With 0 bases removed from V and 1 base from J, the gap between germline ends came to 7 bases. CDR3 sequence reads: CASSVGQSNTEAFF. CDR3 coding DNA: TGTGCCAGCAGCGTAGGGCAGTCGAACACTGAAGCTTTCTTT.

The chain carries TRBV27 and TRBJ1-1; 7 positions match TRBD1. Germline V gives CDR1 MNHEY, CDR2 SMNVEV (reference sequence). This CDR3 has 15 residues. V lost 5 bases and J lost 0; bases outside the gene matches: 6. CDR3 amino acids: CASSGGTAMNTEAFF. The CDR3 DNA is TGTGCCAGCAGTGGGGGGACAGCCATGAACACTGAAGCTTTCTTT.

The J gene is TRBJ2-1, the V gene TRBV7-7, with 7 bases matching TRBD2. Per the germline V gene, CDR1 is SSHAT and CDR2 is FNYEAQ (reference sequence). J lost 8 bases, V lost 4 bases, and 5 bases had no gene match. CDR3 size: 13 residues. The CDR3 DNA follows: TGTGCCAGCAGCTCGGGGGGTCGCGATGAGCAGTTCTTC. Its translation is CASSSGGRDEQFF.

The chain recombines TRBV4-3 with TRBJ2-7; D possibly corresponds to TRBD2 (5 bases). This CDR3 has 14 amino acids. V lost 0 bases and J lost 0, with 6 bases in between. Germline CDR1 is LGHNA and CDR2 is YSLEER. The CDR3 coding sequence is TGCGCCAGCAGCCAAGATGGACTCTCCTACGAGCAGTACTTC. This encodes CASSQDGLSYEQYF.

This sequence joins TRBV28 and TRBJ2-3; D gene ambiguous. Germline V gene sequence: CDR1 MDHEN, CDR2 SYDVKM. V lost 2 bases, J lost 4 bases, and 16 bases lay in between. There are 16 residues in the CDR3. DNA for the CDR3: TGTGCCAGCAGTTTACCCCCCCAGGCCGCGGCAGATACGCAGTATTTT. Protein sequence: CASSLPPQAAADTQYF.